These 9 T cell receptor beta chains came from one sample sequenced in a study of blood T cell repertoires in COVID-19. Some clones are missing from TCRdb's copy, which holds only in-frame ones; the method was immunoSEQ multiplex PCR. Of about 170,000 clones in the sample, around 82% are singletons; the top ten hold less than 3%. Sequencing used peripheral blood. The receptors originated from a human donor with acute or convalescent COVID-19. The donor label of this sample is uncertain.

The gene calls are TRBV4-1 and TRBJ2-2, with 10 bases lining up with TRBD2. Germline CDR1 is MGHRA and CDR2 is YSYEKL. CDR3 length: 19 amino acids. Unmatched junction bases numbered 10, after V lost 0 bases and J lost 3 bases. The CDR3 DNA reads TGCGCCAGCAGCCAAGAATTTGGGAGCGGGAGGGTTTACACCGGGGAGCTGTTTTTT. The encoded protein is CASSQEFGSGRVYTGELFF.

The chain joins TRBV2 to TRBJ2-7; 7 nucleotides align to TRBD1. The ends lost 6 bases at V and 6 bases at J; junction bases unmatched: 5. The CDR3 is made up of 12 amino acids. Germline CDR1 reads SNHLY; CDR2 reads FYNNEI. Written as DNA, the CDR3 is TGTGCCAGCAGCCTGACAGGGATCGAGCAGTACTTC. It translates to CASSLTGIEQYF.

This rearrangement joins TRBV7-2 to TRBJ1-3, with 7 bases fitting TRBD1. V lost 1 base to trimming and J lost 8 bases; unmatched junction nucleotides: 8. Germline-derived CDR1 and CDR2 are SGHTA and FQGNSA. The CDR3 is 15 residues long. CDR3 in amino acids: CASSLDGGGYYTIYF. In DNA form, the CDR3 reads TGTGCCAGCAGCTTAGATGGAGGGGGCTACTACACCATATATTTT.

The V call is TRBV5-6, the J call TRBJ2-5, with a tentative D call TRBD1 (6 bases). V was shortened by 4 bases and J by 5 bases, with 15 bases between the two germline ends. This CDR3 has 14 residues. Germline CDR1 is SGHDT and CDR2 is YYEEEE. The CDR3 DNA reads TGTGCCAGCAGCGAATTGGGGGCGGAGGAGACCCAGTACTTC. Amino acids: CASSELGAEETQYF.

The chain carries TRBV6-5 and TRBJ1-4, with a weak D call TRBD1 (6 bases). V dropped 6 bases and J dropped 8 bases, with 10 bases sitting between them. The CDR3 contains 12 residues. Germline CDR1 MNHEY, CDR2 SVGAGI. The CDR3 nucleotides read TGTGCCAGCAGCATTGACAGGGAAAAACTGTTTTTT. This encodes CASSIDREKLFF.

This clone was seen only once. The chain links TRBV10-3 to TRBJ2-3; the match to TRBD2 covers 11 bases. The V gene's germline CDR1 is ENHRY and CDR2 SYGVKD. The V segment lost 4 bases and the J segment 6 bases; nucleotides outside the gene matches: 3. The CDR3 covers 14 residues. The CDR3: CAISASGRSDTQYF. CDR3 sequence (DNA): TGTGCCATCAGTGCTAGCGGGAGGTCGGATACGCAGTATTTT.

CDR3 residues: CASSQDRGLLAKNIQYF. CDR3 bases: TGCGCCAGCAGCCAAGATCGAGGTCTTCTAGCCAAAAACATTCAGTACTTC. The chain is built from TRBV4-1 and TRBJ2-4; D call uncertain. CDR1 MGHRA and CDR2 YSYEKL come from the germline V gene. This CDR3 has 17 residues. Trimming took 0 bases from V and 0 from J, leaving 12 bases between them.

The DNA of the CDR3 is TGTGCCAGCAGTTTCGGACAGCGCTATGGCTACACCTTC. It specifies CASSFGQRYGYTF. The V gene is TRBV6-5, the J gene TRBJ1-2, with D tentatively TRBD1 (6 bases). Germline values: CDR1 MNHEY, CDR2 SVGAGI. The CDR3 has 13 amino acids. Trimming cost V 4 bases and J 4 bases, with 10 bases left between them.

V and J are TRBV18 and TRBJ1-5, with D perhaps matching TRBD1 (6 bases). Germline CDR1 is KGHSH and CDR2 is LQKENI. Trimming pared 5 bases from V and 1 base from J, leaving 21 bases between. The CDR3 runs to 18 residues. CDR3 region: CASSGTLGQYGSNQPQHF. As DNA, the CDR3 is TGTGCCAGCTCAGGTACCCTCGGACAGTATGGAAGCAATCAGCCCCAGCATTTT.